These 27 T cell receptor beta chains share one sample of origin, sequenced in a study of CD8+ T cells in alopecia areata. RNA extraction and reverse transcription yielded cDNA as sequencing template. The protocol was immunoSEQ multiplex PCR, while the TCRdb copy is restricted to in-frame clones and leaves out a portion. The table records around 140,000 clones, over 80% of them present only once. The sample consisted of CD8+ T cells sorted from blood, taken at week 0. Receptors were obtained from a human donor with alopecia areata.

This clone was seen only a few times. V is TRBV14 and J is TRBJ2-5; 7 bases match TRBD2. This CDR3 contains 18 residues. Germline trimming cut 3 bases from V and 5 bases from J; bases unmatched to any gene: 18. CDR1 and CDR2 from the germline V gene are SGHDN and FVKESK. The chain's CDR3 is CASSQVASGAVGDETQYF. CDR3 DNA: TGTGCCAGCAGCCAGGTGGCTAGCGGTGCTGTCGGGGATGAGACCCAGTACTTC.

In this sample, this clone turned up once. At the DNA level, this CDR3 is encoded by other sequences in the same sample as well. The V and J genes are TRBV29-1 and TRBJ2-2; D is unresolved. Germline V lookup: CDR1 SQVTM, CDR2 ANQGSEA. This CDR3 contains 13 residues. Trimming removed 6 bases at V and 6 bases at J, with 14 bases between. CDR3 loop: CSVDAGLAGELFF. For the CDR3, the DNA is TGCAGCGTCGACGCAGGCTTGGCCGGGGAGCTGTTTTTT.

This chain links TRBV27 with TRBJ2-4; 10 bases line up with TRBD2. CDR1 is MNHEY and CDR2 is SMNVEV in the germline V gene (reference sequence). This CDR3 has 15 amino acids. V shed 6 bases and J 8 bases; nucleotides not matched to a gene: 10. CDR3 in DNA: TGTGCCAGCAGGGGCAGCGGGGGGGCCAGGGACATTCAGTACTTC. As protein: CASRGSGGARDIQYF.

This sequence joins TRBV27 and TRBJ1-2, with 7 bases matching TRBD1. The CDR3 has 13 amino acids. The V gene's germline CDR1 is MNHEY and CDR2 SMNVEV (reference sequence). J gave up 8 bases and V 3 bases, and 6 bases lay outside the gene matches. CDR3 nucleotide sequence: TGTGCCAGCAGTTTGTCAGGGGGTAGGGGCTACACCTTC. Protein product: CASSLSGGRGYTF.

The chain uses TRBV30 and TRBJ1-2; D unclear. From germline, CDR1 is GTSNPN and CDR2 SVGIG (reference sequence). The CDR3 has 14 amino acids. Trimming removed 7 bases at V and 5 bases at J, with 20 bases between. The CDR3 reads CASFLGGWSYGYTF. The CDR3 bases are TGTGCCTCTTTCCTAGGAGGTTGGAGTTATGGCTACACCTTC.

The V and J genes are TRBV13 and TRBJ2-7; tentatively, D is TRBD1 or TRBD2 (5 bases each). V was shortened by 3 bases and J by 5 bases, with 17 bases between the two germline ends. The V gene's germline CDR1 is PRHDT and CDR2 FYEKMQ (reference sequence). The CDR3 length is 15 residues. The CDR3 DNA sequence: TGTGCCAGCAGCTTGGCGAATAGTCGAGGGGACGAGCAGTACTTC. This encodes CASSLANSRGDEQYF.

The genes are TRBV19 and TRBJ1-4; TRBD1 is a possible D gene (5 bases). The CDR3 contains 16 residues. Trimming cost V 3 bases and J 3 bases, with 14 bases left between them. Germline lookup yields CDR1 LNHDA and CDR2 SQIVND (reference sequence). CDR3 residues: CASSIESGVANEKLFF. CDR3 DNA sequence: TGTGCCAGTAGTATTGAATCGGGGGTGGCTAATGAAAAACTGTTTTTT.

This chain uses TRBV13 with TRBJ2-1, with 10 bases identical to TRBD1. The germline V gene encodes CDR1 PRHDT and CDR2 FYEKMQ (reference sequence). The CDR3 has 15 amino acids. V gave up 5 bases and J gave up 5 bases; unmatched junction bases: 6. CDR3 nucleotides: TGTGCCAGCAGCCCACGAGACAGGGGGCACAATGAGCAGTTCTTC. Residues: CASSPRDRGHNEQFF.

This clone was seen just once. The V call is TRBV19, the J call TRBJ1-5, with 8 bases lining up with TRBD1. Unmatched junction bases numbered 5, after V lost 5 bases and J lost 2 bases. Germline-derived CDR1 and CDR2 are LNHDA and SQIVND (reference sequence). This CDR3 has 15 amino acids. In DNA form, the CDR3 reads TGTGCCAGTAGTTTGTCACAGGGGGGCAATCAGCCCCAGCATTTT. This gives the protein CASSLSQGGNQPQHF. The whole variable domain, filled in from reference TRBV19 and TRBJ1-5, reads DGGITQSPKYLFRKEGQNVTLSCEQNLNHDAMYWYRQDPGQGLRLIYYSQIVNDFQKGDIAEGYSVSREKKESFPLTVTSAQKNPTAFYLCASSLSQGGNQPQHFGDGTRLSIL.

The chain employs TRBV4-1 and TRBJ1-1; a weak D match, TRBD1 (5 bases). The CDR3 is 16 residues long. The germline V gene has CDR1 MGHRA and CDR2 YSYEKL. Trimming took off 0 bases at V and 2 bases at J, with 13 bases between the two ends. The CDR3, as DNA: TGCGCCAGCAGCCAAGAGGGCACAGGAGTTAACACTGAAGCTTTCTTT. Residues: CASSQEGTGVNTEAFF.

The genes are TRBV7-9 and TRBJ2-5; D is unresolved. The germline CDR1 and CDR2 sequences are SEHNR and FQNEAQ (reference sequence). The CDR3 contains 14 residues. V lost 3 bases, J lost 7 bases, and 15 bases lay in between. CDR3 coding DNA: TGTGCCAGCAGCTTTCCCGGCGACGTCAGGACCCAGTACTTC. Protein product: CASSFPGDVRTQYF.

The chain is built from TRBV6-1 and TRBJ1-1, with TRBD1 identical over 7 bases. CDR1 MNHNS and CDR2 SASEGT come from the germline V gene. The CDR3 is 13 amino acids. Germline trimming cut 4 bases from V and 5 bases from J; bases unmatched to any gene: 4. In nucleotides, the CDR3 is TGTGCCAGCAGTGGCAGGGGGGTTACTGAAGCTTTCTTT. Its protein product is CASSGRGVTEAFF.

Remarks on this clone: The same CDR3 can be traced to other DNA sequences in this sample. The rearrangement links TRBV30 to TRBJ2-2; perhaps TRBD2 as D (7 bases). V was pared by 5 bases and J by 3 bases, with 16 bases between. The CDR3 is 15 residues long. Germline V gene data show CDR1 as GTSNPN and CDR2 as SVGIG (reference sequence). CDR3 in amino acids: CAWAGEGRDTGELFF. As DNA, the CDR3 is TGTGCCTGGGCAGGGGAGGGGCGGGACACCGGGGAGCTGTTTTTT.

CDR3 DNA: TGTGCCTGGGAGCCCTCAGGGAGGAACACTGAAGCTTTCTTT. Translating it yields CAWEPSGRNTEAFF. The rearrangement uses TRBV30 and TRBJ1-1, with a weak D call TRBD1 (5 bases). The V gene lost 5 bases and the J gene lost 1 base, with 14 bases spanning the gap. The CDR3 has 14 residues. Germline V gene sequence: CDR1 GTSNPN, CDR2 SVGIG (reference sequence).

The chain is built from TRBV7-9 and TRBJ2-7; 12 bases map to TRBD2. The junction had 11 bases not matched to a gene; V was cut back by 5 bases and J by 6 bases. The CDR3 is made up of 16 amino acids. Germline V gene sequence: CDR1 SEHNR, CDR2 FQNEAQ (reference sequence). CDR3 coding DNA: TGTGCCAGCAGCCCCGCTAGCGGGGGGGCGACCTGCGAGCAGTACTTC. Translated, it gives CASSPASGGATCEQYF.

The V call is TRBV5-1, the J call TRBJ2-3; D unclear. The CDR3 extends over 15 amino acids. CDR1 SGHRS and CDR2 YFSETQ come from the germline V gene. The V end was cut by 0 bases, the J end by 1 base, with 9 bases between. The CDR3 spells CASSLDGERTDTQYF. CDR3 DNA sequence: TGCGCCAGCAGCTTGGATGGCGAACGCACAGATACGCAGTATTTT. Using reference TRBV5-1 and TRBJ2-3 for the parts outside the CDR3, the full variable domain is KAGVTQTPRYLIKTRGQQVTLSCSPISGHRSVSWYQQTPGQGLQFLFEYFSETQRNKGNFPGRFSGRQFSNSRSEMNVSTLELGDSALYLCASSLDGERTDTQYFGPGTRLTVL.

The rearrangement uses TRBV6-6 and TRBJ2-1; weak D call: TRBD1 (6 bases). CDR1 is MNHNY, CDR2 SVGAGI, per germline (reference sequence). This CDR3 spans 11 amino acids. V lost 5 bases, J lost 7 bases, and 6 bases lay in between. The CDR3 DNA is TGTGCCAGCAGTCAGGGGAATGAGCAGTTCTTC. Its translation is CASSQGNEQFF.

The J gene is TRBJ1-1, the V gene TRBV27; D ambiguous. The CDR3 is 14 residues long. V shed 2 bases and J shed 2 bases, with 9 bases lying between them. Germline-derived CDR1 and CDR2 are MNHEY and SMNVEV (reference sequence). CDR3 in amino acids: CASSLPGSNTEAFF. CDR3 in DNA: TGTGCCAGCAGTTTACCGGGGTCTAACACTGAAGCTTTCTTT.

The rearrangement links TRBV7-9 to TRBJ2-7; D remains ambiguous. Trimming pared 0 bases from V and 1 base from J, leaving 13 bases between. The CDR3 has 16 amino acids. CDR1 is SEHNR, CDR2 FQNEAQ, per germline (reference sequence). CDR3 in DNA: TGTGCCAGCAGCTTAGCGGGTCAAGGAAGATCCTACGAGCAGTACTTC. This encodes CASSLAGQGRSYEQYF.

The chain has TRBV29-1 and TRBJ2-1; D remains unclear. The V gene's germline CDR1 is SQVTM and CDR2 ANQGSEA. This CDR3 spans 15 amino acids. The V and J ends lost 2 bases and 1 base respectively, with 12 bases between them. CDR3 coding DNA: TGCAGCGTTGAAAGGTCCTCCTTTTCCTACAATGAGCAGTTCTTC. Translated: CSVERSSFSYNEQFF.

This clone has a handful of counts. The CDR3 sequence: CSVEVPASGELFF. The CDR3 DNA reads TGCAGCGTTGAAGTACCGGCGTCCGGGGAGCTGTTTTTT. The J gene is TRBJ2-2, the V gene TRBV29-1; D ambiguous. The CDR3 loop spans 13 amino acids. Trimming pared 1 base from V and 6 bases from J, leaving 9 bases between. Germline V CDR1 and CDR2: SQVTM, ANQGSEA.

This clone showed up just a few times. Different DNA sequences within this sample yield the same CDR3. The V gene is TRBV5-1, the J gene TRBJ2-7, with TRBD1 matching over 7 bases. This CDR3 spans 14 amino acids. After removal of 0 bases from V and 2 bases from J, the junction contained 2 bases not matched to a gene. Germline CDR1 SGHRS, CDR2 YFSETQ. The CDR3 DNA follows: TGCGCCAGCAGCTTGGGGACAGGTCCCTACGAGCAGTACTTC. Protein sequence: CASSLGTGPYEQYF.

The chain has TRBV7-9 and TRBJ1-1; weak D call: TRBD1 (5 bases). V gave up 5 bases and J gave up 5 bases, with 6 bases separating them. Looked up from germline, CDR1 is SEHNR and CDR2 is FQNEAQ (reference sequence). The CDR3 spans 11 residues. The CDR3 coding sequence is TGTGCCAGCAGCGAGGGGACTGAAGCTTTCTTT. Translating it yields CASSEGTEAFF.

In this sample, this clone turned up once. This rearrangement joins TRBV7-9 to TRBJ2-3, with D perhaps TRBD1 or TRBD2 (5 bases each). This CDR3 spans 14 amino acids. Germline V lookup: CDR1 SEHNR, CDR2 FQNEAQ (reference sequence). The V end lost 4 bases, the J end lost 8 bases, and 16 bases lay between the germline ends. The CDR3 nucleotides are TGTGCCAGCAGCTCCGACGGAAAGAGGGGTACGCAGTATTTT. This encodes CASSSDGKRGTQYF.

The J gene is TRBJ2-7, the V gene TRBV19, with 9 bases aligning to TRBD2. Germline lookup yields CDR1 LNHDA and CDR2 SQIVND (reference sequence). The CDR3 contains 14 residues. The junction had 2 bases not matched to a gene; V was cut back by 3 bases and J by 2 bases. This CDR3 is CASSMAGGTYEQYF. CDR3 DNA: TGTGCCAGTAGTATGGCGGGGGGGACCTACGAGCAGTACTTC. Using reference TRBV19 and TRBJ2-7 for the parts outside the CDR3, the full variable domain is DGGITQSPKYLFRKEGQNVTLSCEQNLNHDAMYWYRQDPGQGLRLIYYSQIVNDFQKGDIAEGYSVSREKKESFPLTVTSAQKNPTAFYLCASSMAGGTYEQYFGPGTRLTVT.

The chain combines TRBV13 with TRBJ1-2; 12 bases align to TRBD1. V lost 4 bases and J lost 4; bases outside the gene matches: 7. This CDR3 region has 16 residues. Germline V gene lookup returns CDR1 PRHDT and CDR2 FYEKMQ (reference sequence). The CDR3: CASSSAGTGGFYGYTF. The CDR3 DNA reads TGTGCCAGCAGCTCTGCCGGGACAGGGGGCTTCTATGGCTACACCTTC.

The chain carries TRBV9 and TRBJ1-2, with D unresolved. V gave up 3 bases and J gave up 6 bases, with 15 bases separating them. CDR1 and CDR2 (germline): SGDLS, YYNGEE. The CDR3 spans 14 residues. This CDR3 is CASSGEYSTDGYTF. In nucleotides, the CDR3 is TGTGCCAGCAGCGGGGAATACTCAACAGATGGCTACACCTTC.